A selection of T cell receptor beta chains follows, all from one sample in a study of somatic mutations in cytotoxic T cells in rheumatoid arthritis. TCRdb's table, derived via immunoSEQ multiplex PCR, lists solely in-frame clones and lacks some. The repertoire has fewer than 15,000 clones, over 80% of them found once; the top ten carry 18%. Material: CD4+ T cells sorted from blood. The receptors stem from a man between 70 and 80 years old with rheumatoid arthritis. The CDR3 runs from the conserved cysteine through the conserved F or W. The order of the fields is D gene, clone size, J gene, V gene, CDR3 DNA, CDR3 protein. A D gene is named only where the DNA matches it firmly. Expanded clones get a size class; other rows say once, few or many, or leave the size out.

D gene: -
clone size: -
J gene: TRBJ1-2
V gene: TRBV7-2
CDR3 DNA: TGTGCCAGCAGCTTAACAGTCAGGACTAACTATGGCTACACCTTC
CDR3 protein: CASSLTVRTNYGYTF

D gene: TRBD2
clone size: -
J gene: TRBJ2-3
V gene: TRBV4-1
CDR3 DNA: TGCGCCAGCAGCCAAGAAGGCGGGGCAGCGGGGGGGCCAGATACGCAGTATTTT
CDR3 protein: CASSQEGGAAGGPDTQYF

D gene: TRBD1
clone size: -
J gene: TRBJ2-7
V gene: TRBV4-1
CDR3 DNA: TGCGCCAGCAGCCACCGATACGGACAGGGCTACGAGCAGTACTTC
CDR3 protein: CASSHRYGQGYEQYF

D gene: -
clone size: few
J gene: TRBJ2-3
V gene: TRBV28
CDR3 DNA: TGTGCCAGCAGTTTAACGGGGGCAGATACGCAGTATTTT
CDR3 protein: CASSLTGADTQYF

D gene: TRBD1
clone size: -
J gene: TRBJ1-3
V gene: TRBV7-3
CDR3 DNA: TGTGCCAGCAGCTGTAAACAGGGGGCGAAAAACACCATATATTTT
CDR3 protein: CASSCKQGAKNTIYF

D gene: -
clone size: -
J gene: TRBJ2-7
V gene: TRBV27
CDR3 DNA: TGTGCCAGCAGTGGGTGGGGCGGCTACGAGCAGTACTTC
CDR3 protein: CASSGWGGYEQYF

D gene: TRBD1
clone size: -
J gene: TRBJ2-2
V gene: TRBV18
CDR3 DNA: TGTGCCAGCTCACTCGGACAGGGGCAGCACACCGGGGAGCTGTTTTTT
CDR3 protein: CASSLGQGQHTGELFF

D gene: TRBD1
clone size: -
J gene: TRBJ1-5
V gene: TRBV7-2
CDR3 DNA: TGTGCCAGCAGCTTAGCGACCGGGACAGGGGGACGAAATCAGCCCCAGCATTTT
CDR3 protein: CASSLATGTGGRNQPQHF

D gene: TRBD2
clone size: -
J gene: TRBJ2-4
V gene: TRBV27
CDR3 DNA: TGTGCCAGCAGTTTAAGGGGGACTAGCGGGAGCGGTTTAGCCAAAAACATTCAGTACTTC
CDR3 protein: CASSLRGTSGSGLAKNIQYF

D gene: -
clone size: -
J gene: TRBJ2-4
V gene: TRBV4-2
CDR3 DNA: TGTGCCAGCAGCCAAGGAGCGGGCCCCTCCAAAAACATTCAGTACTTC
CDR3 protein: CASSQGAGPSKNIQYF

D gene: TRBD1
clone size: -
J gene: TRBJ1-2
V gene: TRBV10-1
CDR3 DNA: TGCGCCAGCCTAAACAGGACAGGGTGTGGCTACACCTTC
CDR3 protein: CASLNRTGCGYTF

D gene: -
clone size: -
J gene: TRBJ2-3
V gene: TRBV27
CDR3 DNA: TGTGCCAGCAGTTTTTCCTCGGATACGCAGTATTTT
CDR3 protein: CASSFSSDTQYF

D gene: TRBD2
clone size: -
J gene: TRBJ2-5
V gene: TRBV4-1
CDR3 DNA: TGCGCCAGCAGCCAAGATCGGGCTAGCGGGGGGGAGACCCAGTACTTC
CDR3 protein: CASSQDRASGGETQYF

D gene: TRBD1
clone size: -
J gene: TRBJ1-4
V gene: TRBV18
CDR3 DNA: TGTGCCAGCTCACTCAATGTTCCGGGACAGGGGACATCTAATGAAAAACTGTTTTTT
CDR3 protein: CASSLNVPGQGTSNEKLFF

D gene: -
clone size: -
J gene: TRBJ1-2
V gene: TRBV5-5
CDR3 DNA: TGTGCCAGCAGCTTCGACAGCAATCTGGAGTACACCTTC
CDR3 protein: CASSFDSNLEYTF

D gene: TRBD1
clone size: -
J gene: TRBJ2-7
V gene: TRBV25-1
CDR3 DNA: TGTGCCAGCAGTGCGGACCGGGACAGGGACGAGCAGTACTTC
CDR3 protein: CASSADRDRDEQYF

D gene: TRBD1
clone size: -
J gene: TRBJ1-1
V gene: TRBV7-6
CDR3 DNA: TGTGCCAGCAGCCCACAGGGGATGAACACTGAAGCTTTCTTT
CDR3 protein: CASSPQGMNTEAFF

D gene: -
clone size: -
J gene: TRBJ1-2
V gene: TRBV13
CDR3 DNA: TGTGCCAGCAGCTTGCAGACAGCCTATGGCTACACCTTC
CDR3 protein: CASSLQTAYGYTF

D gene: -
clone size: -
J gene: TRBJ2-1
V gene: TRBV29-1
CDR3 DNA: TGCAGCGTTGCCGGTTCGGGAAACAATGAGCAGTTCTTC
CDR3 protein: CSVAGSGNNEQFF

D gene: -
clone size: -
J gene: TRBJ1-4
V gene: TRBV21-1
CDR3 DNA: TGTGCCAGCAGCAGGGGGGGCAGGGCAACTAATGAAAAACTGTTTTTT
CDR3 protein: CASSRGGRATNEKLFF

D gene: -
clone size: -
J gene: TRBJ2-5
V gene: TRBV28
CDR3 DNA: TGTGCCAGCGAGGCGTTCGAGACCCAGTACTTC
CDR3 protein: CASEAFETQYF

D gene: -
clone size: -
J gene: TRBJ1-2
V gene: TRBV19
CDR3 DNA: TGTGCCACTGAGGGGGGGGATCATGGCTACACCTTC
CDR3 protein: CATEGGDHGYTF

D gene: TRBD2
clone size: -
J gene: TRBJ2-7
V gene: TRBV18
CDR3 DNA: TGTGCCAGCTCACCACCCATAGCGGGGCTCTACGAGCAGTACTTC
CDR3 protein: CASSPPIAGLYEQYF

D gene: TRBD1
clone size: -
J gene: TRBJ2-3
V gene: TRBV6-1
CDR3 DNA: TGTGCCAGCAGTGAAGTTGGGACAGGGGAAGGAGTTACGCAGTATTTT
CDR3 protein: CASSEVGTGEGVTQYF

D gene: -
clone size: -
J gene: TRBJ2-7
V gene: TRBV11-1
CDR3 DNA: TGTGCCAGCAGCAACGACAGATTCTCCTACGAGCAGTACTTC
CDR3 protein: CASSNDRFSYEQYF

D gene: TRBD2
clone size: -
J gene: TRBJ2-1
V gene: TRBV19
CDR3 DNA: TGTGCCAGTAGCGAAACGACTAGCGGGGGATACAATGAGCAGTTCTTC
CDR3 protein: CASSETTSGGYNEQFF

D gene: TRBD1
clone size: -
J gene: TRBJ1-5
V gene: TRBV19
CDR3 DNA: TGTGCCAGTAGTCCATCAAGGGCCCGGACAGGCTTCAATCAGCCCCAGCATTTT
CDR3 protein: CASSPSRARTGFNQPQHF

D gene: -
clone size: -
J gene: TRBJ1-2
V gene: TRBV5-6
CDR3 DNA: TGTGCCAGCCTTCAGACACATACTAACTATGGCTACACCTTC
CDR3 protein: CASLQTHTNYGYTF

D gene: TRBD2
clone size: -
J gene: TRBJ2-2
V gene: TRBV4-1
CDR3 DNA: TGCGCCAGCAGCCAAGTCGCGGGAGGGGGCACCGGGGAGCTGTTTTTT
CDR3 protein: CASSQVAGGGTGELFF

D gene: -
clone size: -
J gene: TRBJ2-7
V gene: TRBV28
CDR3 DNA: TGTGCCAGCAGTCCGTACCTCCAGGGCCACGAGCAGTACTTC
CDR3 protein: CASSPYLQGHEQYF

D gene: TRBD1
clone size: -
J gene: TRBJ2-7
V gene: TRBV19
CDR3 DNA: TGTGCCAGTAGTCCGGACAGGGGGCACTACGAGCAGTACTTC
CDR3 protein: CASSPDRGHYEQYF

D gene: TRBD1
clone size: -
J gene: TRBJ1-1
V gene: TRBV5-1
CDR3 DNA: TGCGCCAGCAGCTCAACAGGGGTGAGCACTGAAGCTTTCTTT
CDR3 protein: CASSSTGVSTEAFF

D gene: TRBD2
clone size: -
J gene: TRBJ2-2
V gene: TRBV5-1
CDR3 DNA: TGCGCCAGCAGCCGGGAGGCCGGGGAGCTGTTTTTT
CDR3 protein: CASSREAGELFF

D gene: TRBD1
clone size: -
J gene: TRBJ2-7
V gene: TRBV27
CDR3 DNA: TGTGCCAGCAGCCTCGCGACAGGGGGCGGCTACGAGCAGTACTTC
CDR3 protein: CASSLATGGGYEQYF

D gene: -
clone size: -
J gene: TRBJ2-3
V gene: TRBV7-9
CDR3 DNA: TGTGCCAGCAGCTACGGGACTAGCACAGATACGCAGTATTTT
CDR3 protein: CASSYGTSTDTQYF

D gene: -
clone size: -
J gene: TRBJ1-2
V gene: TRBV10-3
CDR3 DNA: TGTGCCATCAGTAACAGGGATGGCTACACCTTC
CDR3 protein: CAISNRDGYTF

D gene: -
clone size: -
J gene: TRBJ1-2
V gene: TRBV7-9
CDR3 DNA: TGTGCCAGCAGCTGGACAGACCATGGCTACACCTTC
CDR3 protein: CASSWTDHGYTF

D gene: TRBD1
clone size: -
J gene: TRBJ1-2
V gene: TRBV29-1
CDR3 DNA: TGCAGCGTTCGGGGACAGTCGTACTATGGCTACACCTTC
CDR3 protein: CSVRGQSYYGYTF

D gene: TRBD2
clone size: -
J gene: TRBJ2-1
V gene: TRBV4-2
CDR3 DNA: TGTGCCAGCAGCCAAACGGGGGCGGGGGGTCGGTACAATGAGCAGTTCTTC
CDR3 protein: CASSQTGAGGRYNEQFF

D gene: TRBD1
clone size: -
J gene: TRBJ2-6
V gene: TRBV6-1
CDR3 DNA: TGTGCCGGACAGGGGGCTGGGGCCAACGTCCTGACTTTC
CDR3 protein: CAGQGAGANVLTF

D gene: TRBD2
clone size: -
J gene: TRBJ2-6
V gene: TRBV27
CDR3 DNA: TGTGCCAGCAGTCCGGGGGGCTCTGGGGCCAACGTCCTGACTTTC
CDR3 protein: CASSPGGSGANVLTF

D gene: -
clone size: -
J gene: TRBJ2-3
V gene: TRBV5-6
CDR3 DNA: TGTGCCAGCAGCCGGGGGGCGGATACTAGCACAGATACGCAGTATTTT
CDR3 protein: CASSRGADTSTDTQYF

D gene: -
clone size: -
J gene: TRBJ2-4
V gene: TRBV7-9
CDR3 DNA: TGTGCCAGCAGCGGAGGGGTGGCGGGTAAAAACATTCAGTACTTC
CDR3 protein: CASSGGVAGKNIQYF

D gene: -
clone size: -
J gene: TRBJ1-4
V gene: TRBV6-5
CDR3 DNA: TGTGCCAGCAGTTACGGGGGACATTCAAATGAAAAACTGTTTTTT
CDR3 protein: CASSYGGHSNEKLFF

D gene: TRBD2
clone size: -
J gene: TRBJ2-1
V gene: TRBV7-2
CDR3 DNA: TGTGCCAGCAGCTTAGCGGGGAGGGTGGCGTTCTTC
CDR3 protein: CASSLAGRVAFF

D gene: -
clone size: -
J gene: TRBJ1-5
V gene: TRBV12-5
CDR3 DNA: TGTGCTAGTGGTTTGTCTGGCAATCAGCCCCAGCATTTT
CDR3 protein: CASGLSGNQPQHF

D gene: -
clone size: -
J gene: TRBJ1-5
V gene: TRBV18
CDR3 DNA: TGTGCCAGCTCACCACGGGACCCAGGGAGGCTGGATCAGCCCCAGCATTTT
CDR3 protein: CASSPRDPGRLDQPQHF

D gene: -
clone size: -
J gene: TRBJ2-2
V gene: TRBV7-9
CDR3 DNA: TGTGCCAGCAGCTTAGTAGGGGCAGAGAACACCGGGGAGCTGTTTTTT
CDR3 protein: CASSLVGAENTGELFF

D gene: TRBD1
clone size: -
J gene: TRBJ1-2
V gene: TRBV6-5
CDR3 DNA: TGTGCCAGCAGGGGGACAGGAATGATGAGGGGCTACACCTTC
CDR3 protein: CASRGTGMMRGYTF

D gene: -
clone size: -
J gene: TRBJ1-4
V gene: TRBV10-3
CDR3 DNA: TGTGCCATCAGTGAGACGGTTAATGAAAAACTGTTTTTT
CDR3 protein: CAISETVNEKLFF